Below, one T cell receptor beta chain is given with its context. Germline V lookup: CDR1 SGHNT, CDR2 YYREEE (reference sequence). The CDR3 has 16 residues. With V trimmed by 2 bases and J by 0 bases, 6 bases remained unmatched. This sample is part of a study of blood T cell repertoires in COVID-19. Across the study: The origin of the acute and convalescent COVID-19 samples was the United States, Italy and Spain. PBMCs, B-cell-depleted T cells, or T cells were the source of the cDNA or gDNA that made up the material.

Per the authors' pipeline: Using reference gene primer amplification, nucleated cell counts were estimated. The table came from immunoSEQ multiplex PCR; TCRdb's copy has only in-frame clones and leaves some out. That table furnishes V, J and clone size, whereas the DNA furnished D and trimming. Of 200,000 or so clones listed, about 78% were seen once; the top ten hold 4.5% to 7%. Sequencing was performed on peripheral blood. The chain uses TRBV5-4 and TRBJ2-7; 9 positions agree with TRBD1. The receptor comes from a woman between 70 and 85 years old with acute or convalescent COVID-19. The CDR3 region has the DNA TGTGCCAGCAGCTTTGGGGGGACAGGGATCTCCTACGAGCAGTACTTC. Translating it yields CASSFGGTGISYEQYF.